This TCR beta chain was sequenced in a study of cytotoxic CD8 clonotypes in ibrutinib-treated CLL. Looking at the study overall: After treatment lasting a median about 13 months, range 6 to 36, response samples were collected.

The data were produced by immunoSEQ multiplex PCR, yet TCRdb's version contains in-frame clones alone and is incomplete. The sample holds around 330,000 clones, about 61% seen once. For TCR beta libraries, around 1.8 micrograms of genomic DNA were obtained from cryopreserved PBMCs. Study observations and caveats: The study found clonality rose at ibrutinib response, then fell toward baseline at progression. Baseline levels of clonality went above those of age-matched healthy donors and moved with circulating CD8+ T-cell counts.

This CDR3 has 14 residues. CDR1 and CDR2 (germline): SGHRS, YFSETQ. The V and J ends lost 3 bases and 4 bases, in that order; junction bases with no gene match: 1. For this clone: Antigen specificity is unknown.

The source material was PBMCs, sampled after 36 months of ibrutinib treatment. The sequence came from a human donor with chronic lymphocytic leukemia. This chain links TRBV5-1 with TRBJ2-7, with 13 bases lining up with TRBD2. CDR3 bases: TGCGCCAGCAGCTCACTAGCGGGGGGGTACGAGCAGTACTTC. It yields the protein CASSSLAGGYEQYF.